This T cell receptor beta chain appears in the sequencing data of a study of graft-versus-host responses after intestinal transplantation. Study results and limitations: Patients who carried graft-donor T cell macrochimerism also had high graft-versus-host to host-versus-graft clonal ratios in their allografts. Levels of circulating GvH clones at their peak were associated with early post-transplant HvG declines.

TCRdb's copy holds only in-frame clones and misses some; the assay was immunoSEQ multiplex PCR. The table has 43,000 or so clones, just under 95% seen once. Concerning this clone: Its antigen remains unknown.

Germline-derived CDR1 and CDR2 are SGHNT and YYREEE (reference sequence). The ends were cut back, 0 bases at V and 3 bases at J, with 10 bases in the middle. CDR3 length: 14 residues. The receptor was isolated from a human patient who received an intestinal transplant, so some T cells may come from the graft donor. The chain employs TRBV5-4 and TRBJ2-7; a possible D gene is TRBD2 (5 bases). The sequencing used PBMCs, collected approximately 350 days after intestinal transplant. This CDR3 is CASSLGRESYEQYF. DNA of the CDR3: TGTGCCAGCAGCTTGGGACGGGAAAGCTACGAGCAGTACTTC.